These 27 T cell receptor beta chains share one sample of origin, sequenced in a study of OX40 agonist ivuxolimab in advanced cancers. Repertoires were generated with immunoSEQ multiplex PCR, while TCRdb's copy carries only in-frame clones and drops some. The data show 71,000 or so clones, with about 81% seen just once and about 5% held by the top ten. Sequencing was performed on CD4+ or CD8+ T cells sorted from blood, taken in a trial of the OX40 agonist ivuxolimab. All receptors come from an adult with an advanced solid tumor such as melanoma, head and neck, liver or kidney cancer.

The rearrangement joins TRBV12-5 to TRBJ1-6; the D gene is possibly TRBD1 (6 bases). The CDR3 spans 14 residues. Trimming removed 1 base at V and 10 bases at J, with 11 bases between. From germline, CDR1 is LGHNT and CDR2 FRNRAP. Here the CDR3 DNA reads TGTGCTAGTGGTTTGGAATGGACAGAGTCACCCCTCCACTTT. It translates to CASGLEWTESPLHF.

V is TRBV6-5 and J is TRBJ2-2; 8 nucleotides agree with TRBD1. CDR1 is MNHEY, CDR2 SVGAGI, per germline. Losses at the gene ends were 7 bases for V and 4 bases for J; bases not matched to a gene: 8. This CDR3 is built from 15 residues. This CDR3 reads CASTPTGVSTGELFF. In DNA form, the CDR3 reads TGTGCCAGCACTCCGACAGGGGTGAGCACCGGGGAGCTGTTTTTT.

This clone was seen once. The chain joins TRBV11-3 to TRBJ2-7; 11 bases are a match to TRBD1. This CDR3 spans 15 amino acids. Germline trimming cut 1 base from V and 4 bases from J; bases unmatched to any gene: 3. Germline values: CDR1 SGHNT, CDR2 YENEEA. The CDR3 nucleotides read TGTGCCAGCAGCTTAGGGGGGACAGGGGGATACGAGCAGTACTTC. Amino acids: CASSLGGTGGYEQYF.

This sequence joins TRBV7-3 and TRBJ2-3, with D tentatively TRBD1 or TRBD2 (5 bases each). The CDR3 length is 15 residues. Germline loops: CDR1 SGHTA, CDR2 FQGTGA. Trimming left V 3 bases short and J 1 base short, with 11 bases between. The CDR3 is CASSLGVGGTDTQYF. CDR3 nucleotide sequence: TGTGCCAGCAGCTTGGGGGTGGGAGGCACAGATACGCAGTATTTT.

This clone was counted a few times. DNA for the CDR3: TGTGCCAGCAGCCGACGATATCGGTTCGATCAGCCCCAGCATTTT. Its translation is CASSRRYRFDQPQHF. The rearrangement links TRBV6-5 to TRBJ1-5; D is unresolved. Germline V gives CDR1 MNHEY, CDR2 SVGAGI. CDR3 length: 15 amino acids. V was shortened by 6 bases and J by 5 bases, with 17 bases between the two germline ends.

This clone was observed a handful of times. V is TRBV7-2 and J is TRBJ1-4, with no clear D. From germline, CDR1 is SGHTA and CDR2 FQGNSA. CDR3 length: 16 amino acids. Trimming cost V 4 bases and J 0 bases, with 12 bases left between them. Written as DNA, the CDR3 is TGTGCCAGCAGCTCGCGTATCTGGGCAACTAATGAAAAACTGTTTTTT. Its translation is CASSSRIWATNEKLFF. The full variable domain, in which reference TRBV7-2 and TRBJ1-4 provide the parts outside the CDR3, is GAGVSQSPSNKVTEKGKDVELRCDPISGHTALYWYRQSLGQGLEFLIYFQGNSAPDKSGLPSDRFSAERTGGSVSTLTIQRTQQEDSAVYLCASSSRIWATNEKLFFGSGTQLSVL.

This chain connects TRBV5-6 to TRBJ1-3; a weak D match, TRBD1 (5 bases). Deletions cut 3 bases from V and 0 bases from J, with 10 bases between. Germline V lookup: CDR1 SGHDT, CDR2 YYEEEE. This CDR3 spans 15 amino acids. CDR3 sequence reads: CASSSTDTSGNTIYF. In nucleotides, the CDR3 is TGTGCCAGCAGCTCGACAGATACCTCTGGAAACACCATATATTTT.

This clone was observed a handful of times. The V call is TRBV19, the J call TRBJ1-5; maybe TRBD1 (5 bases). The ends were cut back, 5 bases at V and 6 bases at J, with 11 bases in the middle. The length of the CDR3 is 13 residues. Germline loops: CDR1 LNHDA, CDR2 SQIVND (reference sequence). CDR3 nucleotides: TGTGCCAGTAGTGGGACTGAAGTTCAGCCCCAGCATTTT. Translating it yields CASSGTEVQPQHF.

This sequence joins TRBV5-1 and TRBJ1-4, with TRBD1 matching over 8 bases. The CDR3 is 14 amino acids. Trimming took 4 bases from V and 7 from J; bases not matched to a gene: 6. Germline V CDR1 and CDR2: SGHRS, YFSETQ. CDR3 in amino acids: CASSETGASEKLFF. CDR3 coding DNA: TGCGCCAGCAGCGAGACAGGGGCCAGTGAAAAACTGTTTTTT.

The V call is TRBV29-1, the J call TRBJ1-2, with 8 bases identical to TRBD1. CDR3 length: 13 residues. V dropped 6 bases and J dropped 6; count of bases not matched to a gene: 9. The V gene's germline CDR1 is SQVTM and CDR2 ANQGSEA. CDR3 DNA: TGCAGCGTGTCCGACAGGGGCTTGGATGGCTACACCTTC. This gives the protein CSVSDRGLDGYTF.

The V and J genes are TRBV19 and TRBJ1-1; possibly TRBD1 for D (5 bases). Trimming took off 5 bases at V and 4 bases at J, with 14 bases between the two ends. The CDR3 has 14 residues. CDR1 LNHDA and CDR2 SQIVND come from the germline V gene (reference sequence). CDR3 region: CASSPNPGFTEAFF. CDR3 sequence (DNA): TGTGCCAGTAGTCCCAACCCAGGGTTCACTGAAGCTTTCTTT.

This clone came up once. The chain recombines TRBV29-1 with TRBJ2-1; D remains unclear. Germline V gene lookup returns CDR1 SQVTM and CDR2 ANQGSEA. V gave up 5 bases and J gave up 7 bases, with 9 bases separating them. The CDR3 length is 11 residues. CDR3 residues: CSVRSTNEQFF. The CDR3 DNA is TGCAGCGTTCGATCCACGAATGAGCAGTTCTTC.

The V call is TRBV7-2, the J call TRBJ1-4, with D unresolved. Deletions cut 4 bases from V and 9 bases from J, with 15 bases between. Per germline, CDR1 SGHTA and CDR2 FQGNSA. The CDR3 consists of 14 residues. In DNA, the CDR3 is TGTGCCAGCAGCTCATCTGTGGGTCCTCAAAAACTGTTTTTT. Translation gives CASSSSVGPQKLFF.

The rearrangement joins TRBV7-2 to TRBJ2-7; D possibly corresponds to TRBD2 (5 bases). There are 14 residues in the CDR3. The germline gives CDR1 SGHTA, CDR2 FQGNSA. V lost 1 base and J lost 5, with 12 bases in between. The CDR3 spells CASSLGLALDEQYF. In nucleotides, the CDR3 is TGTGCCAGCAGCTTAGGCCTAGCTCTCGACGAGCAGTACTTC.

CDR3 residues: CASSASNEKLFF. CDR3 coding DNA: TGTGCCAGCAGCGCCTCAAATGAAAAACTGTTTTTT. V usage is TRBV7-9 and J usage is TRBJ1-4, with no clear D. The CDR3 consists of 12 residues. CDR1 SEHNR and CDR2 FQNEAQ come from the germline V gene (reference sequence). V lost 5 bases, J lost 5 bases, and 6 bases lay in between. Together with reference TRBV7-9 and TRBJ1-4, the CDR3 gives the full variable domain: DTGVSQNPRHKITKRGQNVTFRCDPISEHNRLYWYRQTLGQGPEFLTYFQNEAQLEKSRLLSDRFSAERPKGSFSTLEIQRTEQGDSAMYLCASSASNEKLFFGSGTQLSVL.

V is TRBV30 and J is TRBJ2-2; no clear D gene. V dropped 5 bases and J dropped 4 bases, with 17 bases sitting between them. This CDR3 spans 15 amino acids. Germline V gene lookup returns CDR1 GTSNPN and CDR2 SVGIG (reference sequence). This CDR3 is CAWGTRAIITGELFF. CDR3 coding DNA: TGTGCCTGGGGAACACGGGCGATTATCACCGGGGAGCTGTTTTTT.

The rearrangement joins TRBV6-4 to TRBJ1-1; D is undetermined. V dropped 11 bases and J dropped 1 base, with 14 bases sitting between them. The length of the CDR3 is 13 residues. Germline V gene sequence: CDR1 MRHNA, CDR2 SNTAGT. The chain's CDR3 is CADVRRGNTEAFF. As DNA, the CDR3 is TGTGCCGACGTTCGTAGAGGGAACACTGAAGCTTTCTTT.

The CDR3 here is CASSLDGGRGYTF. The CDR3 nucleotides are TGTGCCAGCAGCTTAGATGGGGGACGTGGCTACACCTTC. This chain links TRBV7-2 with TRBJ1-2; a weak D match, TRBD1 (5 bases). V was shortened by 1 base and J by 7 bases, with 10 bases between the two germline ends. Germline-derived CDR1 and CDR2 are SGHTA and FQGNSA. The CDR3 totals 13 residues.

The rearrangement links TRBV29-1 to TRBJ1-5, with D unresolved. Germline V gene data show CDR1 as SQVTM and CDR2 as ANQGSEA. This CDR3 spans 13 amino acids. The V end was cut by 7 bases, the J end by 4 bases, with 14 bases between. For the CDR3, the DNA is TGCAGCGCCCTCGGGGATGGGAATCAGCCCCAGCATTTT. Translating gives CSALGDGNQPQHF.

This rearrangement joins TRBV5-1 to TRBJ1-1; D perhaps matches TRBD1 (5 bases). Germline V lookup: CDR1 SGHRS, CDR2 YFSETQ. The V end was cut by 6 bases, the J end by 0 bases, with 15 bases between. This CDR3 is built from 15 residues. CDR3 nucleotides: TGCGCCAGCACCCCTACGGGGGGTTTGAACACTGAAGCTTTCTTT. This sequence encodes CASTPTGGLNTEAFF.

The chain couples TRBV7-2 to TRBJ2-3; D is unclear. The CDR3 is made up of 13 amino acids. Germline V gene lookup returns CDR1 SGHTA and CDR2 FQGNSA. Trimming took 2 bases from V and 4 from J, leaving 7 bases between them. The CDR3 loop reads CASSLSGSDTQYF. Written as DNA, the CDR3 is TGTGCCAGCAGCTTATCCGGTTCAGATACGCAGTATTTT.

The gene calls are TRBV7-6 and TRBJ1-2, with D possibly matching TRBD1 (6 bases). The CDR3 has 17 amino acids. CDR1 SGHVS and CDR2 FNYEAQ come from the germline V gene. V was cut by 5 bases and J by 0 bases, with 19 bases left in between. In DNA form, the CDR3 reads TGTGCCAGCAGCCCCGCACCATCAGGGGCCGCTAACTATGGCTACACCTTC. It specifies CASSPAPSGAANYGYTF.

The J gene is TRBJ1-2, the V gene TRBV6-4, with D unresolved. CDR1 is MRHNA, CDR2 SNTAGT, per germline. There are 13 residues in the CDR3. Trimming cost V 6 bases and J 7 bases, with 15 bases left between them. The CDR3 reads CASSPSLGSGYTF. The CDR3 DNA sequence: TGTGCCAGCAGCCCCTCGCTGGGGTCTGGCTACACCTTC.

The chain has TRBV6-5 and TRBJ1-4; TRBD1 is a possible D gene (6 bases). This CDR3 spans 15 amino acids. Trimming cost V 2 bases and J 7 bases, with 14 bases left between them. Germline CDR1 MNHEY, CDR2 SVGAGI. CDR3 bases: TGTGCCAGCAGTTACGAAGAACAGGGAGGTGAAAAACTGTTTTTT. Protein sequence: CASSYEEQGGEKLFF.

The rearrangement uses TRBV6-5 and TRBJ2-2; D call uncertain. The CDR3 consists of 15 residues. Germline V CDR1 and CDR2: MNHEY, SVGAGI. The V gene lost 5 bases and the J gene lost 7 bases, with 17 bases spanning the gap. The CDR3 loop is CASSRGSFRSGELFF. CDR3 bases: TGTGCCAGCAGTCGAGGATCATTCAGGAGCGGGGAGCTGTTTTTT.

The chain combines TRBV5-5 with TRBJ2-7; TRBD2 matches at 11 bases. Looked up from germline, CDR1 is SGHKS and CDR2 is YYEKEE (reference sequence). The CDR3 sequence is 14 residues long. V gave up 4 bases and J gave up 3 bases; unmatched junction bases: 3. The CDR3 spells CASSEGTSGYEQYF. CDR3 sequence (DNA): TGTGCCAGCAGCGAAGGGACTAGCGGCTACGAGCAGTACTTC.

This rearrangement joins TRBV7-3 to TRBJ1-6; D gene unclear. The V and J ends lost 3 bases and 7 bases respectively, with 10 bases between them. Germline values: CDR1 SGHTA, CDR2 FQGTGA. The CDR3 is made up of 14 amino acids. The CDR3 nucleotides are TGTGCCAGCAGCTTGGGTGACACAAATTCACCCCTCCACTTT. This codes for CASSLGDTNSPLHF.